Listed here is a single T cell receptor beta chain. Which antigen it targets is not known. Within one base of it there is no much larger clone, and no base qualities were kept. This sample is drawn from a study of graft-versus-host responses after intestinal transplantation (dated by TCRdb to the early 2020s). For the wider study: Multivisceral, liver-intestinal, or isolated intestinal transplants were received by the recipients. Alloreactive clones were identified by sequencing pre-transplant mixed lymphocyte reaction products and comparing these products with unstimulated pre-transplant donor and recipient T cells. Rather than going through the commercial service, samples from a few later patients were sequenced in-house on an Illumina MiSeq and processed with MiXCR. Every recipient was given anti-thymocyte globulin induction, then maintenance tacrolimus and steroids for 3 to 4 years. Of the roughly 23 intestinal transplant recipients enrolled in the cohort, one of whom was a retransplant, 3 patients without pretransplant specimens were excluded. After intestinal transplantation, graft-versus-host and host-versus-graft alloreactive T cell clones were followed in the graft, circulation and bone marrow using bulk TCR-beta CDR3 sequencing. A peak of at least 4% donor T cells among recipient peripheral blood mononuclear cells was the definition used for donor T cell macrochimerism.

Measured from the cysteine to the phenylalanine, the CDR3 is 16 residues long. CDR3 DNA is the only sequence kept; it has 48 bases, read in frame from the first base. At the junction V is shortened by 5 bases and J by 4 bases; bases outside the gene matches: 9. The germline V gene provides CDR1 SGHTA and CDR2 FQGNSA. The full study reports these points: Patients with donor T cell macrochimerism had high GvH to HvG T cell clonal ratios in their allografts. Early after transplant, declines in HvG clones were associated with peak levels of circulating GvH clones. GvH clones were detected in recipient bone marrow, and some appeared earlier in ileal mucosa or blood, consistent with an intestinal mucosal origin. The relatively low number and heterogeneity of intestinal transplant patients limited the conclusions.

The library was generated by the immunoSEQ multiplex PCR assay. For most patients, genomic DNA was isolated using the Qiagen DNeasy Blood and Tissue Kit and was shipped frozen to Adaptive Biotechnologies for TCR sequencing. High-throughput TCR-beta CDR3 sequencing of genomic DNA from most patients was performed by Adaptive Biotechnologies. The source study handled its data this way. TCR sequencing data for around 19 patients were retrieved from Adaptive's ImmunoSEQ software; three other patients were processed with MiXCR and VDJtools. To correct CD4 versus CD8 sorting errors, any sequence found in both subsets at a frequency ratio below 5:1 was removed. CDR3 nucleotide sequences shared between donor and recipient were removed because the origin of such sequences could not be assigned. To be classed as alloreactive, a clone needed at least 2-fold expansion over unstimulated cells and a minimum CFSE-low frequency of 0.002% (template counts) or 0.001% (read counts). A clone was considered mappable if detected in the sequenced pre-transplant spleen, lymph node, or MLR CFSE-low populations of the donor or recipient. Cumulative frequency of alloreactive clones was calculated as a percentage of all sequences weighted by copy number. The source is immuneACCESS, and TCRdb retained only in-frame sequences with V and J called. Part of the clones is not carried over; for the studies checked, unresolved V genes explain less than half of this, and the remainder is unexplained. D and trimming come from the DNA, and the V and J calls and clone size come from that table. For this sample there are some 100,000 clones; about 93% appear just once. 0.95% to 1.3% of the sample rests with the top ten.

The sample's time point label is to be understood as: cells obtained before transplantation from donor or recipient. CD3+CD4+ and CD3+CD8+ populations were FACS-sorted from unstimulated pre-transplant donor and recipient cells taken from spleen or lymph nodes. The receptor was derived from a human donor who was the organ donor for an intestinal transplant. The sequence is built from TRBV7-2 and TRBJ1-4, with 8 bases matching TRBD1. The material was unstimulated CD8+ T cells sorted from spleen or lymph node cells, obtained before transplant. Read as DNA, the sequence is TGTGCCAGCAGCATGGGGTGGACAGGGATTAATGAAAAACTGTTTTTT. Its protein product is CASSMGWTGINEKLFF.